Each of the 15 T cell receptor beta chains below was sequenced from the same sample in a study of PD-L1 blockade in urothelial cancer. Time point here: pretreatment peripheral blood. Here immunoSEQ multiplex PCR was the method, and the copy in TCRdb shows in-frame clones only, minus some. The repertoire holds 30,000 to 40,000 clones, with approximately 80% as singletons. The sample consisted of PBMCs, taken around atezolizumab (anti-PD-L1) treatment. These receptors were obtained from a man between 60 and 75 years old with urothelial cancer.

V gene TRBV27 combines with J gene TRBJ1-1; 7 nucleotides agree with TRBD1. Germline assignment: CDR1 MNHEY and CDR2 SMNVEV (reference sequence). The CDR3 sequence is 16 residues long. V shed 3 bases and J 0 bases; nucleotides not matched to a gene: 7. For the CDR3, the DNA is TGTGCCAGCAGTTTTTACGCCGGGACAGTGAACACTGAAGCTTTCTTT. Its translation: CASSFYAGTVNTEAFF.

The CDR3 nucleotides read TGTGCCATCAGTGATTTGCGGACAGCTTCCGATTCACCCCTCCACTTT. It codes for CAISDLRTASDSPLHF. This chain links TRBV10-3 with TRBJ1-6; the D gene is possibly TRBD1 (6 bases). V lost 3 bases, J lost 8 bases, and 17 bases lay in between. Germline V gives CDR1 ENHRY, CDR2 SYGVKD. The CDR3 has 16 amino acids.

This clone was counted between two and nine times. This chain uses TRBV30 with TRBJ1-3; TRBD1 is a possible D gene (6 bases). CDR3 size: 15 residues. Germline CDR1 and CDR2: GTSNPN and SVGIG (reference sequence). V gave up 2 bases and J gave up 4 bases, with 15 bases separating them. The CDR3 sequence: CAWSHLSGAGNTIYF. Here the CDR3 DNA reads TGTGCCTGGAGTCACTTATCAGGGGCCGGAAACACCATATATTTT. Full variable domain (rest looked up from reference TRBV30 and TRBJ1-3): SQTIHQWPATLVQPVGSPLSLECTVEGTSNPNLYWYRQAAGRGLQLLFYSVGIGQISSEVPQNLSASRPQDRQFILSSKKLLLSDSGFYLCAWSHLSGAGNTIYFGEGSWLTVV.

The rearrangement uses TRBV4-2 and TRBJ2-2; D is ambiguous. The V gene's germline CDR1 is LGHNA and CDR2 YNFKEQ. The germline V and J ends were trimmed by 0 bases and 8 bases, with 10 bases remaining between them. The CDR3 sequence is 14 residues long. Here the CDR3 reads CASSQERSSGELFF. The DNA of the CDR3 is TGTGCCAGCAGCCAAGAAAGGAGCTCGGGGGAGCTGTTTTTT.

V and J are TRBV10-2 and TRBJ2-7; the match to TRBD2 covers 15 bases. The junction had 3 bases not matched to a gene; V was cut back by 5 bases and J by 1 base. Germline V lookup: CDR1 WSHSY, CDR2 SAAADI. This CDR3 comprises 16 residues. The CDR3 protein is CASSRTSGRDSYEQYF. The CDR3 bases are TGCGCCAGCAGTCGGACTAGCGGGAGGGATTCCTACGAGCAGTACTTC.

V usage is TRBV2 and J usage is TRBJ1-5, with D possibly matching TRBD1 (5 bases). Looked up from germline, CDR1 is SNHLY and CDR2 is FYNNEI. Deletions cut 3 bases from V and 9 bases from J, with 15 bases between. This CDR3 has 14 residues. CDR3 sequence (DNA): TGTGCCAGCAGTGACCCCACAGGTCAAGGGCCCCAGCATTTT. This codes for CASSDPTGQGPQHF.

The rearrangement joins TRBV10-3 to TRBJ2-7; D is unclear. CDR1 is ENHRY and CDR2 is SYGVKD in the germline V gene. Trimming left V 4 bases short and J 2 bases short, with 15 bases between. The CDR3 loop spans 15 amino acids. Written as DNA, the CDR3 is TGTGCCATCAGTGGCGGTCAGACGAAGACCTACGAGCAGTACTTC. It is translated as CAISGGQTKTYEQYF.

The rearrangement joins TRBV7-3 to TRBJ1-1, with D perhaps matching TRBD1 (6 bases). V was cut by 5 bases and J by 1 base, with 8 bases left in between. The length of the CDR3 is 13 residues. Per the germline V gene, CDR1 is SGHTA and CDR2 is FQGTGA. CDR3 in amino acids: CASSIQGNTEAFF. The CDR3, as DNA: TGTGCCAGCAGCATACAGGGGAACACTGAAGCTTTCTTT.

This clone was seen only once. DNA of the CDR3: TGTGCCATCAGTGGAAGGGGGAGTCCTCCACCCTACGAGCAGTACTTC. This encodes CAISGRGSPPPYEQYF. The genes are TRBV10-3 and TRBJ2-7; TRBD1 might be the D (6 bases). V lost 4 bases, J lost 2 bases, and 18 bases lay in between. This CDR3 contains 16 residues. Looked up from germline, CDR1 is ENHRY and CDR2 is SYGVKD.

CDR3 in amino acids: CACTADNSGNTIYF. The CDR3 nucleotides read TGTGCCTGCACGGCAGACAACAGTGGAAACACCATATATTTT. The V call is TRBV30, the J call TRBJ1-3; D is ambiguous. The CDR3 runs 14 residues. Germline lookup yields CDR1 GTSNPN and CDR2 SVGIG (reference sequence). V was clipped by 6 bases and J by 3 bases, with 15 bases between them.

The chain carries TRBV6-5 and TRBJ2-7; the match to TRBD1 covers 8 bases. Trimming at V came to 2 bases and at J to 0 bases, leaving 6 bases not matched to a gene. Looked up from germline, CDR1 is MNHEY and CDR2 is SVGAGI. This CDR3 contains 16 residues. CDR3 amino acids: CASSYGEDRGSYEQYF. The DNA of the CDR3 is TGTGCCAGCAGTTACGGGGAAGACAGGGGCTCCTACGAGCAGTACTTC.

The count of this clone is one. The chain uses TRBV25-1 and TRBJ2-3, with D possibly matching TRBD2 (6 bases). The germline gives CDR1 MGHDK, CDR2 SYGVNS. V was pared by 3 bases and J by 1 base, with 14 bases between. The CDR3 covers 16 residues. This chain's CDR3 is CASSDEGRGRTDTQYF. CDR3 in DNA: TGTGCCAGCAGTGACGAGGGGCGGGGCCGCACAGATACGCAGTATTTT.

The rearrangement joins TRBV12-5 to TRBJ2-5; D not resolved. The CDR3 covers 13 residues. The germline V gene has CDR1 LGHNT and CDR2 FRNRAP. V lost 3 bases and J lost 5, with 10 bases in between. DNA for the CDR3: TGTGCTAGTGGTTTATCGGGTGAGGAGACCCAGTACTTC. The encoded protein is CASGLSGEETQYF.

In its sample, this clone was seen a few times. The V and J genes are TRBV7-6 and TRBJ2-1, with 12 bases lining up with TRBD2. The junction had 10 bases not matched to a gene; V was cut back by 1 base and J by 6 bases. CDR3 length: 18 amino acids. CDR1 is SGHVS and CDR2 is FNYEAQ in the germline V gene. Written as DNA, the CDR3 is TGTGCCAGCAGCTTAGGGACTAGCGGGACCTGGAGGAGCAATGAGCAGTTCTTC. The encoded protein is CASSLGTSGTWRSNEQFF.

The chain couples TRBV7-3 to TRBJ2-5, with 11 bases fitting TRBD2. V shed 5 bases, J shed 0 bases, and the junction held 5 bases outside the gene matches. The CDR3 consists of 16 residues. CDR1 and CDR2 from the germline V gene are SGHTA and FQGTGA. The CDR3: CASSPLTSGDQETQYF. In nucleotides, the CDR3 is TGTGCCAGCAGCCCCCTGACTAGCGGGGACCAAGAGACCCAGTACTTC. The variable domain in full, with the rest retrieved from reference TRBV7-3 and TRBJ2-5, is GAGVSQTPSNKVTEKGKYVELRCDPISGHTALYWYRQSLGQGPEFLIYFQGTGAADDSGLPNDRFFAVRPEGSVSTLKIQRTERGDSAVYLCASSPLTSGDQETQYFGPGTRLLVL.